This is a list of T cell receptor beta chains from one sample in a study of cytomegalovirus exposure and HLA in healthy donors. Sequenced by immunoSEQ multiplex PCR; TCRdb stores in-frame clones only, minus some. Of about 160,000 clones listed, about 85% were seen once; the top ten hold 1.9%. The sample comprised PBMCs. The receptors were sampled from a man aged 18 to 29 in good health and CMV-seronegative. Both conserved end residues are part of each CDR3.

J gene	V gene	CDR3 protein
TRBJ1-3	TRBV28	CASSFWQGVLSGNTIYF
TRBJ2-3	TRBV10-3	CATTPRLASADTQYF
TRBJ2-2	TRBV4-1	CATREQENTGELFF
TRBJ2-5	TRBV18	CASSLTAQGQETQYF
TRBJ2-5	TRBV6-5	CASTLRGAGETQYF
TRBJ1-1	TRBV7-3	CASSLTGMATEAFF
TRBJ2-7	TRBV19	CASSMGGPDAYEQYF
TRBJ1-5	TRBV5-6	CASSLTQTGWNQPQHF
TRBJ2-7	TRBV9	CASSVAGTDTYEQYF
TRBJ1-5	TRBV7-8	CASSTDGGSSNQPQHF
TRBJ1-1	TRBV18	CASSPPSQNTEAFF
TRBJ2-7	TRBV6-1	CASSEGVGPYEQYF
TRBJ2-7	TRBV11-2	CASSLAPRSSYEQYF
TRBJ2-1	TRBV5-1	CASSLRGSSYNEQFF
TRBJ2-3	TRBV11-1	CASSGLGGPHTDTQYF
TRBJ1-2	TRBV6-1	CASSLFPANYGYTF
TRBJ2-7	TRBV20-1	CSAALRGEQYF
TRBJ2-1	TRBV9	CASSVEGANEQFF
TRBJ2-1	TRBV18	CASSAGTGGGNEQFF
TRBJ2-3	TRBV2	CASSDGTGQGTQYF
TRBJ2-1	TRBV9	CASSVSPSYNEQFF
TRBJ2-7	TRBV27	CASSPGGYEQYF
TRBJ1-2	TRBV11-3	CASSLVEGEGYTF
TRBJ1-2	TRBV5-6	CASSLTGWGGYTF
TRBJ2-5	TRBV19	CASSSRGWGDETQYF
TRBJ1-5	TRBV2	CASMTDSNQPQHF
TRBJ2-7	TRBV6-5	CASSFSGNSYEQYF
TRBJ1-4	TRBV30	CAWSEGDNEKLFF
TRBJ1-5	TRBV28	CASSRERDGSNQPQHF
TRBJ2-7	TRBV27	CASSPSYEQYF